This T cell receptor beta chain comes out of a study of shared clonotypes between healthy human individuals. Turning to the study itself: CD8 memory received one plate per donor, CD8 naive two, CD4 memory three and CD4 naive three. Study conclusions and caveats: The researchers took only blood, and tissue repertoires probably look different.

Recent acute infections and vaccinations were absent in the healthy HIV-negative adult donors. CD8 memory fractions consisted of CD45RO+ and CCR7-negative CD45RA+ TemRA cells together. About this clone: Its antigen is unknown.

The CDR3 length is 14 residues. V was cut by 8 bases and J by 1 base, with 12 bases left in between. In germline, CDR1 is MGHDK, CDR2 SYGVNS. The repertoire was sequenced with immunoSEQ multiplex PCR; TCRdb's copy has only in-frame clones and lacks some. The top ten clones hold 40% to 45% of a sample with more than 90,000 clones, 65% to 70% of them seen once. The V and J genes are TRBV25-1 and TRBJ2-1; D gene ambiguous. This TCR came from a man aged 25 to 40 in good health. The specimen sequenced was memory CD8+ T cells sorted from blood. The subset denotes: CD45RO+ cells pooled with CCR7-negative TemRA cells. This chain's CDR3 is CASRADGSYNEQFF. Here the CDR3 DNA reads TGTGCCAGCCGAGCTGACGGTTCCTACAATGAGCAGTTCTTC.